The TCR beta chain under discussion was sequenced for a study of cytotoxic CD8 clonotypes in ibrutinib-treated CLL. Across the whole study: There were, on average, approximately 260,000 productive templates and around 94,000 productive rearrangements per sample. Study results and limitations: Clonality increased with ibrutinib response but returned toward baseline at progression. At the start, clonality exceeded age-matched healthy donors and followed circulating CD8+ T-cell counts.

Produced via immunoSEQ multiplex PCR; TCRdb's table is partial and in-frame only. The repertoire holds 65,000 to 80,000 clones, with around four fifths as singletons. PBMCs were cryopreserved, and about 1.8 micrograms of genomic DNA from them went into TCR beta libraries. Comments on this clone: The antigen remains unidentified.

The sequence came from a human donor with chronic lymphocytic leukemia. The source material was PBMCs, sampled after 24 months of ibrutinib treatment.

This chain's CDR3 is CAFQDRDPRQETQYF. The CDR3 nucleotides are TGTGCCTTCCAGGACAGGGACCCACGCCAAGAGACCCAGTACTTC. The chain combines TRBV30 with TRBJ2-5; 8 nucleotides align to TRBD1. The CDR3 length is 15 residues. CDR1 and CDR2 (germline): GTSNPN, SVGIG (reference sequence). V shed 7 bases, J shed 1 base, and the junction held 11 bases outside the gene matches.